This TCR beta chain was observed in a study of shared clonotypes between healthy human individuals. Once extracted for a subset, genomic DNA was divided evenly among several immunoSEQ plates. Sorted-subset replicate PCR reactions were performed with 200 ng DNA, corresponding to about 30,000 T cell genomes. This table comes from immunoSEQ multiplex PCR, and its TCRdb copy is limited to in-frame clones, with some not included. Of around 79,000 clones in the sample, about 63% were seen once. The ends were cut back, 3 bases at V and 4 bases at J, with 9 bases in the middle. Germline CDR1 MGHDK, CDR2 SYGVNS. The CDR3 has 13 residues.

The clonotype originates from a young man in good health. Sequenced input: memory CD8+ T cells sorted from blood. The subset is: CD45RO+ cells pooled with CCR7-negative TemRA cells. The chain carries TRBV25-1 and TRBJ2-5; D not resolved. CDR3 coding DNA: TGTGCCAGCAGTGAGAAGATCCGAGAGACCCAGTACTTC. This encodes CASSEKIRETQYF.